The subject of this entry is one T cell receptor (beta chain). This clonotype was picked up many times. Its target antigen remains unknown. Base qualities are not provided; no much larger clone lies one nucleotide away. This sample was included in a study of regulatory T cells in long-lasting Graves disease (dated by TCRdb to about 2021). For context, the study as a whole: Antithyroid drugs had been taken for less than 3 months by newly diagnosed Graves' disease patients. Patients with persistent Graves' disease were compared with patients with newly diagnosed Graves' disease using TCR sequencing and RNA sequencing of peripheral blood. The study was registered as a clinical trial and conducted in China. A total of about 35 samples underwent TCR sequencing, from roughly 13 patients with persistent Graves' disease and approximately 20 patients with newly diagnosed Graves' disease.

Receptors were amplified or captured by multiplex PCR. The sequencer listed for this sample is Illumina HiSeq 4000. TCR beta libraries were built with iRepertoire HTBI primers and Arm-PCR amplification of CDR3 regions. Gel purification was performed on PCR products prior to sequencing. On the authors' methods: Gene usage analysis of CDR3 amino acid clonotypes used the 62 TRBV and approximately 13 TRBJ segments found across samples. COPE and FqMerger were used to merge the filtered high-quality paired reads into contigs. Contigs were aligned with BLAST to IMGT TRBV, TRBD and TRBJ reference genes, and CDR3 was defined per IMGT. Any clonotype with a frequency above 0.1% was counted as a highly expanded clone. Shannon entropy was used to measure repertoire diversity, and the Gini coefficient was used to measure V-J evenness. Clonotypes shared by more than one individual were considered public. The public reads were quality trimmed at Q25 with fastp and then assembled into clones with MiXCR by TCRdb, keeping productive beta chains. Identical CDR3 proteins give one entry, which carries the most common genes and DNA. TCRdb's processing, not the authors', yielded these V and J calls. This sample lists over 200,000 distinct CDR3 sequences; approximately 16% were detected once. Together, the top ten hold around 20% of the sample.

From the cysteine through the phenylalanine, the CDR3 covers 17 amino acids. The read is trimmed to its CDR3 DNA, 51 bases read in frame from base 1. The V end gives up 1 base and the J end 5 bases, leaving 9 bases in the junction not matched to a gene. Looking up the germline V gene yields CDR1 MDHEN and CDR2 SYDVKM. General study outcomes and caveats: Persistent disease showed preferential use of TRBV28, TRBJ1-2 and TRBJ2-5, whereas newly diagnosed disease favored TRBV20-1 and TRBJ2-1. The small sample size was acknowledged by the authors as a limitation that may reduce accuracy. Sequencing and analysis were limited to the TCR beta chain. Persistent Graves' disease patients showed lower TCR Shannon entropy and fewer highly expanded clones than newly diagnosed patients, suggesting clonal expansion. Patients with persistent disease shared more public clonotypes (about 2,700) than newly diagnosed patients did (more than 900). Because the primary lesion, thyroid tissue, could not be accessed, the study looked at peripheral blood alone.

Explained via the paper, the time point label denotes: newly diagnosed GD, antithyroid drugs for less than 3 months. For both TCR sequencing and RNA sequencing, RNA was extracted from PBMCs in TRIzol. The diagnosis of Graves' disease followed American Thyroid Association guidelines. Patients for the study were recruited at an endocrinology department in Xi'an, China. Each patient gave about 9.1 milliliters of peripheral blood, collected in an EDTA anticoagulant tube. Ficoll Paque Plus density gradient separation was used to isolate PBMCs, and no further T cell sorting was performed. An Agilent 2100 Bioanalyzer and agarose gel were used to assess RNA quality, and a NanoDrop 2000 was used to measure RNA concentration.

The chain uses TRBV28 and TRBJ2-4, with TRBD2 matching 9 junction bases. This sample comprised peripheral blood mononuclear cells (PBMCs), obtained at new diagnosis, from a patient treated with antithyroid drugs. The TCR comes from a female donor with Graves disease. The bases are TGTGCCAGCAGTTTATCGTCTAGCGGGATCATCGAAAACATTCAGTACTTC. Its amino acids are CASSLSSSGIIENIQYF.